The next 18 T cell receptor beta chains were all read from a single sample in a study of OX40 agonist ivuxolimab in advanced cancers. To prepare the library, the immunoSEQ multiplex PCR assay was applied. In its TCRdb copy, this immuneACCESS table keeps in-frame sequences only and misses some clones. Where compared with another copy, unresolved V genes explain less than half of these, and the others have no known cause. In this sample the table shows under 90,000 clones, around nine tenths of which occur a single time. Together, the top ten hold around 2.5% of the sample. This sample comprised CD4+ or CD8+ T cells sorted from blood, obtained in a trial of the OX40 agonist ivuxolimab. These receptors were obtained from an adult with an advanced solid tumor such as melanoma, head and neck, liver or kidney cancer.

The V gene is TRBV19, the J gene TRBJ2-5; D perhaps matches TRBD1 (6 bases). V was pared by 7 bases and J by 11 bases, with 26 bases between. CDR3 size: 15 residues. CDR1 LNHDA and CDR2 SQIVND come from the germline V gene (reference sequence). CDR3 protein: CASNSLQGNREEQYF. The CDR3 region has the DNA TGTGCCAGTAACTCCCTACAGGGAAACCGGGAAGAGCAGTACTTC.

This clone was picked up one time. The rearrangement joins TRBV5-1 to TRBJ1-2, with 9 bases lining up with TRBD1. This CDR3 is built from 12 residues. Germline values: CDR1 SGHRS, CDR2 YFSETQ. With 7 bases clipped from V and 3 bases from J, the junction kept 1 base outside the gene matches. CDR3 sequence: CASGDRDYGYTF. The CDR3, as DNA: TGCGCCAGCGGGGACAGGGACTATGGCTACACCTTC.

This clone occurred once. The chain links TRBV2 to TRBJ2-5, with 9 bases aligning to TRBD2. The CDR3 extends over 15 amino acids. CDR1 is SNHLY, CDR2 FYNNEI, per germline. V dropped 9 bases and J dropped 4; count of bases not matched to a gene: 12. CDR3 in amino acids: CASRRGGANPETQYF. CDR3 bases: TGTGCCAGTCGGCGGGGGGGGGCGAATCCAGAGACCCAGTACTTC.

The V and J genes are TRBV5-4 and TRBJ1-6; no definite D call. CDR1 and CDR2 (germline): SGHNT, YYREEE (reference sequence). There are 15 residues in the CDR3. The germline V and J ends were trimmed by 0 bases and 3 bases, with 7 bases remaining between them. CDR3 bases: TGTGCCAGCAGCTTGGAACCGATCTATAATTCACCCCTCCACTTT. This translates into CASSLEPIYNSPLHF.

The chain has TRBV19 and TRBJ2-7; 12 bases are shared with TRBD1. The germline V gene has CDR1 LNHDA and CDR2 SQIVND (reference sequence). This CDR3 region has 15 residues. V was clipped by 5 bases and J by 5 bases; unmatched bases: 7. The CDR3 nucleotides are TGTGCCAGTAGTCTCCAAGGGACAGGGGGCAACGAGCAGTACTTC. Its translation is CASSLQGTGGNEQYF.

The CDR3 DNA is TGTGCCAGCAGGACCTCGGCGATTCAGCCCCAGCATTTT. Translation: CASRTSAIQPQHF. The rearrangement links TRBV27 to TRBJ1-5; D unclear. The V gene's germline CDR1 is MNHEY and CDR2 SMNVEV (reference sequence). The CDR3 contains 13 residues. V gave up 6 bases and J gave up 6 bases, with 12 bases separating them.

This clone appeared a single time. The V gene is TRBV5-1, the J gene TRBJ1-6; TRBD1 agrees at 7 bases. Per the germline V gene, CDR1 is SGHRS and CDR2 is YFSETQ. Trimming cost V 3 bases and J 9 bases; bases outside gene matches: 6. The CDR3 sequence is 14 residues long. CDR3 bases: TGCGCCAGCAGCTCTGACAGGGTGACTTCACCCCTCCACTTT. Its translation is CASSSDRVTSPLHF. The full variable domain, with the rest looked up from reference TRBV5-1 and TRBJ1-6, is KAGVTQTPRYLIKTRGQQVTLSCSPISGHRSVSWYQQTPGQGLQFLFEYFSETQRNKGNFPGRFSGRQFSNSRSEMNVSTLELGDSALYLCASSSDRVTSPLHFGNGTRLTVT.

The V call is TRBV18, the J call TRBJ2-7; 11 nucleotides match TRBD2. V was clipped by 1 base and J by 2 bases; unmatched bases: 1. Germline V CDR1 and CDR2: KGHSH, LQKENI. The CDR3 length is 15 residues. CDR3 amino acids: CASSPQGLAAYEQYF. The DNA of the CDR3 is TGTGCCAGCTCACCACAGGGACTAGCGGCCTACGAGCAGTACTTC. The complete variable domain, with remaining parts taken from reference TRBV18 and TRBJ2-7, reads NAGVMQNPRHLVRRRGQEARLRCSPMKGHSHVYWYRQLPEEGLKFMVYLQKENIIDESGMPKERFSAEFPKEGPSILRIQQVVRGDSAAYFCASSPQGLAAYEQYFGPGTRLTVT.

J is TRBJ2-7 and V is TRBV5-4; 7 bases line up with TRBD1. Germline CDR1 reads SGHNT; CDR2 reads YYREEE (reference sequence). This CDR3 contains 14 residues. The J segment lost 5 bases and the V segment lost 5 bases, leaving 10 bases of the junction unmatched. The CDR3 DNA reads as TGTGCCAGCAGTTTAACTGGACAGGCTGACGAGCAGTACTTC. Its translation is CASSLTGQADEQYF.

This clone was seen more than once but under ten times. V usage is TRBV19 and J usage is TRBJ1-5; 8 bases fit TRBD1. V shed 7 bases and J 5 bases; nucleotides not matched to a gene: 7. The CDR3 consists of 14 residues. Looked up from germline, CDR1 is LNHDA and CDR2 is SQIVND (reference sequence). The CDR3 DNA is TGTGCCAGTAAAGGTGACAGGGGATATCAGCCCCAGCATTTT. Residues: CASKGDRGYQPQHF.

The chain recombines TRBV10-3 with TRBJ2-3; D unclear. CDR3 length: 15 residues. V was pared by 3 bases and J by 1 base, with 11 bases between. CDR1 and CDR2 from the germline V gene are ENHRY and SYGVKD. The CDR3 nucleotides are TGTGCCATCAGTGATCCGACCCAGGGCACAGATACGCAGTATTTT. Its protein product is CAISDPTQGTDTQYF.

The chain carries TRBV5-1 and TRBJ2-7; 11 bases agree with TRBD2. The CDR3 runs to 17 residues. The V gene end was trimmed by 7 bases and the J gene end by 0 bases; junction bases not matched to a gene: 12. Germline CDR1 reads SGHRS; CDR2 reads YFSETQ. CDR3 nucleotide sequence: TGCGCCAGCGGGTGGGGGACTAGCGGTTTTTTCTCCTACGAGCAGTACTTC. Translating it yields CASGWGTSGFFSYEQYF.

The chain couples TRBV2 to TRBJ2-5, with a weak D call TRBD2 (7 bases). This CDR3 has 15 amino acids. V was shortened by 7 bases and J by 4 bases, with 19 bases between the two germline ends. From germline, CDR1 is SNHLY and CDR2 FYNNEI. The CDR3 spells CASIQGGARGETQYF. In nucleotides, the CDR3 is TGTGCCAGCATCCAAGGGGGGGCTAGGGGAGAGACCCAGTACTTC.

The chain has TRBV21-1 and TRBJ2-2; the table calls TRBD1, which could not be checked here. TRBV21-1 is shown as a pseudogene. The CDR3 has 21 residues. CDR3 bases: TGTGCCAGCAGCAAAGAGGGGGCGACAGGGTGGCGTTTCGAAGGACCCGGGGAGCTGTTTTTT. It codes for CASSKEGATGWRFEGPGELFF.

This clone was counted a single time. The V and J genes are TRBV5-1 and TRBJ2-1; D gene ambiguous. Trimming left V 0 bases short and J 0 bases short, with 7 bases between. This CDR3 spans 15 amino acids. CDR1 and CDR2 from the germline V gene are SGHRS and YFSETQ. The CDR3 spells CASSLATASYNEQFF. The CDR3 region has the DNA TGCGCCAGCAGCTTGGCGACGGCCTCCTACAATGAGCAGTTCTTC.

The CDR3 is CASSQISLYEQYF. The DNA of the CDR3 is TGTGCCAGCAGCCAAATCAGCCTCTACGAGCAGTACTTC. This rearrangement joins TRBV7-9 to TRBJ2-5; no clear D. The DNA end favors TRBJ2-7, so the J call may be wrong. The CDR3 runs to 13 residues. Germline lookup yields CDR1 SEHNR and CDR2 FQNEAQ (reference sequence).

The rearrangement uses TRBV7-9 and TRBJ1-4; D remains unclear. The CDR3 is 12 residues long. Trimming removed 2 bases from V and 5 bases from J, with 3 bases in between. Germline V gene data show CDR1 as SEHNR and CDR2 as FQNEAQ (reference sequence). CDR3 protein: CASSLINEKLFF. CDR3 nucleotides: TGTGCCAGCAGCTTAATAAATGAAAAACTGTTTTTT.

The rearrangement links TRBV2 to TRBJ2-3; D remains ambiguous. With 6 bases removed from V and 0 bases from J, the gap between germline ends came to 10 bases. The CDR3 length is 14 residues. Germline lookup yields CDR1 SNHLY and CDR2 FYNNEI. This CDR3 is CASRFRTSTDTQYF. The CDR3, as DNA: TGTGCCAGCAGATTCAGAACTAGCACAGATACGCAGTATTTT.